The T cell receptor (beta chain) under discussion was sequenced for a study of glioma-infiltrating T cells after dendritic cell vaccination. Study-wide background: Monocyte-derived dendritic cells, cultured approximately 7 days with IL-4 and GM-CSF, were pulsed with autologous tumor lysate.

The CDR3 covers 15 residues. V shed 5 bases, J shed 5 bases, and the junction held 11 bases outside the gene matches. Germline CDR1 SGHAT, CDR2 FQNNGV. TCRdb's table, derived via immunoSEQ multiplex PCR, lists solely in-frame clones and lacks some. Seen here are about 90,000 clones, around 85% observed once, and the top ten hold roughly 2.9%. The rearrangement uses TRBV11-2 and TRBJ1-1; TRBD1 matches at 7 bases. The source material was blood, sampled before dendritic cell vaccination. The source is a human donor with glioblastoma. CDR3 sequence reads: CASSVSQGGKTEAFF. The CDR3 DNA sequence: TGTGCCAGCAGCGTCTCGCAGGGGGGTAAGACTGAAGCTTTCTTT.